This T cell receptor beta chain was profiled in a study of T-cell reconstitution after alpha-beta-depleted transplantation in children. Unique molecular identifiers were used in preparing the TCRbeta library. One entry per CDR3 protein, called by TCRdb with MiXCR from the PCR reads. The table shows about 610,000 distinct CDR3 sequences, with about 11% occurring only once. Germline V gene lookup returns CDR1 MNHEY and CDR2 SVGEGT. V lost 7 bases to trimming and J lost 6 bases, with 17 bases between them. The CDR3 length is 14 residues. This specimen consisted of PBMCs from the stem cell graft donor, obtained from the stem cell graft. The rearrangement uses TRBV6-2 or TRBV6-3 and TRBJ2-3, with D perhaps matching TRBD1 or TRBD2 (6 bases each). This clonotype originated in a human donor who donated a stem cell graft to a child with acute myeloid leukemia. CDR3 in amino acids: CASTQGGRKDTQYF. In DNA, the CDR3 is TGTGCCAGCACCCAAGGGGGGAGAAAGGATACGCAGTATTTT.